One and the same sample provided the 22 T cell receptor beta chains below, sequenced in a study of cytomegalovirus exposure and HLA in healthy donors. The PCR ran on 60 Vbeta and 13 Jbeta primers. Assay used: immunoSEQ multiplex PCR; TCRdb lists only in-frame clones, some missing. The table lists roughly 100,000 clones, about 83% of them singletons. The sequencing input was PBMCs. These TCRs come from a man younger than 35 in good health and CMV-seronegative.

CDR3 in amino acids: CSAAYGTEAFF. The CDR3 coding sequence is TGCAGTGCTGCTTACGGGACTGAAGCTTTCTTT. This chain joins TRBV20-1 and TRBJ1-1; D ambiguous. The CDR3 contains 11 residues. V shed 5 bases and J shed 5 bases, with 9 bases lying between them. The V gene's germline CDR1 is DFQATT and CDR2 SNEGSKA (reference sequence).

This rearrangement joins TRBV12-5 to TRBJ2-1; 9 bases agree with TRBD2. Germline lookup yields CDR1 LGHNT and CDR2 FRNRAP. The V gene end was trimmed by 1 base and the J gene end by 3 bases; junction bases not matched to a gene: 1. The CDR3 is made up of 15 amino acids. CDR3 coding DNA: TGTGCTAGTGGTTTGGGGACTAGCGACTACAATGAGCAGTTCTTC. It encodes CASGLGTSDYNEQFF.

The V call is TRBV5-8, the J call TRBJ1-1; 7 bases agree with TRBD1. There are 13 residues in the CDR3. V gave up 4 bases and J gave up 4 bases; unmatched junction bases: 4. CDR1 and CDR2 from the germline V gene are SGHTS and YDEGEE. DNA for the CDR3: TGTGCCAGCAGCGACGACAGGGCCACTGAAGCTTTCTTT. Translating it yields CASSDDRATEAFF.

The CDR3 is CASRKPGQGRETQYF. The CDR3 DNA is TGTGCCAGCAGGAAACCGGGACAGGGTCGAGAGACCCAGTACTTC. The rearrangement joins TRBV6-4 to TRBJ2-5; 9 bases fit TRBD1. V lost 6 bases and J lost 4; bases outside the gene matches: 9. CDR1 MRHNA and CDR2 SNTAGT come from the germline V gene. The CDR3 spans 15 residues.

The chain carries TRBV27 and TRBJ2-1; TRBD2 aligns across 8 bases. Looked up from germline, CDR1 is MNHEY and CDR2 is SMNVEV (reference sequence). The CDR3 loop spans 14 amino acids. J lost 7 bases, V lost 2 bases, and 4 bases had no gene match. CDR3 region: CASSLGLAPNEQFF. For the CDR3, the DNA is TGTGCCAGCAGTTTAGGACTAGCCCCGAATGAGCAGTTCTTC.

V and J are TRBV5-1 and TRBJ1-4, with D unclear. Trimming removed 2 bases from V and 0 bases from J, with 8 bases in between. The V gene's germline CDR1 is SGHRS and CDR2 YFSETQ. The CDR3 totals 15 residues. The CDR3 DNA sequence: TGCGCCAGCAGCTTTGGAGGCTCAACTAATGAAAAACTGTTTTTT. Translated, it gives CASSFGGSTNEKLFF.

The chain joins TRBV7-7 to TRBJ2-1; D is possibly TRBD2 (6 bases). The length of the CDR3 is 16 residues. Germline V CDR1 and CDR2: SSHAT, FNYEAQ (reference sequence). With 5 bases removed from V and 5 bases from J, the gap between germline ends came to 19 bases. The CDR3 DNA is TGTGCCAGCAGCCCGACCTCCCCCCGCGGGGACAATGAGCAGTTCTTC. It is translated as CASSPTSPRGDNEQFF.

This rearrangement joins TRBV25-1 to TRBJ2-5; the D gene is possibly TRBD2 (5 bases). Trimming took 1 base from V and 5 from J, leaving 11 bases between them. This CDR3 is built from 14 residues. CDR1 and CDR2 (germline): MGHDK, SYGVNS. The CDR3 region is CASSEFRGEETQYF. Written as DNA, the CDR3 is TGTGCCAGCAGTGAATTTCGGGGTGAGGAGACCCAGTACTTC.

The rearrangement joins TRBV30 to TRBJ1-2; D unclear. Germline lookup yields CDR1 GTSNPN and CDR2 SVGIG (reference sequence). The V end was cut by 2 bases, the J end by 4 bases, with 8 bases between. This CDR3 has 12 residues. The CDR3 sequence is CAWSLTGYGYTF. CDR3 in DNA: TGTGCCTGGAGTCTTACGGGCTATGGCTACACCTTC.

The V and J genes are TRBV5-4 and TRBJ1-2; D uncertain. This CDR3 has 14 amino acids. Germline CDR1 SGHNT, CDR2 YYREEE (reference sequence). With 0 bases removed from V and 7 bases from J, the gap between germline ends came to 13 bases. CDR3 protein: CASSLGGGKGGYTF. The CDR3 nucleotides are TGTGCCAGCAGCTTGGGAGGAGGGAAAGGTGGCTACACCTTC.

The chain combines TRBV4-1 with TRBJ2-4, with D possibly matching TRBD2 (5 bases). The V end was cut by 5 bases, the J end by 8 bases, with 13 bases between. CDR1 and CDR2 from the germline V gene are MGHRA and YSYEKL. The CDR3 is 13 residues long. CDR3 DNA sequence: TGCGCCAGCAGCGCCCTGTTGAGGGACATTCAGTACTTC. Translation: CASSALLRDIQYF.

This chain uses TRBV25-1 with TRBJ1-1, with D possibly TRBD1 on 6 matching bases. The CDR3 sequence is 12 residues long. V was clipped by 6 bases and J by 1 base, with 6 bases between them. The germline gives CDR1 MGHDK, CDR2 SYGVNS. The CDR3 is CASSRGNTEAFF. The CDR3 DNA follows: TGTGCCAGCAGCAGGGGGAACACTGAAGCTTTCTTT.

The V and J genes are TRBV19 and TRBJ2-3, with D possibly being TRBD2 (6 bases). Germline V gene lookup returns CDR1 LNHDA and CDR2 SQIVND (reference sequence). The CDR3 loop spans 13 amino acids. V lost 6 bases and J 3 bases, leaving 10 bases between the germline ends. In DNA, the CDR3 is TGTGCCAGTAGCGGGAGTTGGACAGATACGCAGTATTTT. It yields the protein CASSGSWTDTQYF.

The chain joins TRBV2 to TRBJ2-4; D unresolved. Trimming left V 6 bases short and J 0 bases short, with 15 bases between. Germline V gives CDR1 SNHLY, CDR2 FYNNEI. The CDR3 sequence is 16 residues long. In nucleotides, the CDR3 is TGTGCCAGCAGACAGACCACACTCTTAGCCAAAAACATTCAGTACTTC. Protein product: CASRQTTLLAKNIQYF.

CDR3 nucleotide sequence: TGTGCCAGCAGTTACGCGACAGACACTGAAGCTTTCTTT. Translation gives CASSYATDTEAFF. This chain connects TRBV6-5 to TRBJ1-1; D is perhaps TRBD1 (5 bases). The V end was cut by 2 bases, the J end by 3 bases, with 7 bases between. The CDR3 has 13 residues. Germline V CDR1 and CDR2: MNHEY, SVGAGI.

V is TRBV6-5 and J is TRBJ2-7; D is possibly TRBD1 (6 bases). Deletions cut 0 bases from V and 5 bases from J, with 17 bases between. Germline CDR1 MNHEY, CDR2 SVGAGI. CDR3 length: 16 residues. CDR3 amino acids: CASSYSRDTGPHEQYF. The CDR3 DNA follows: TGTGCCAGCAGTTACTCTAGGGACACTGGCCCCCACGAGCAGTACTTC.

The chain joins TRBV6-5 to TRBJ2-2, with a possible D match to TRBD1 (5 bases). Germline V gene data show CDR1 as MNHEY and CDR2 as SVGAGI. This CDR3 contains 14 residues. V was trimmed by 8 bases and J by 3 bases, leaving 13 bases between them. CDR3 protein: CASGPQGYTGELFF. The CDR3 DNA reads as TGTGCCAGCGGTCCCCAGGGTTACACCGGGGAGCTGTTTTTT.

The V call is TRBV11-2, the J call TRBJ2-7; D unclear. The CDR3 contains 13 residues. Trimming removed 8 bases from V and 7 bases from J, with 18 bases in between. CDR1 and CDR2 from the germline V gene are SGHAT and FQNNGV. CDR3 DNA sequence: TGTGCCAGCCTTGACTCATTAGGTGGGGAGCAGTACTTC. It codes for CASLDSLGGEQYF. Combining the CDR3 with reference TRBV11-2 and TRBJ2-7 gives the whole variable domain EAGVAQSPRYKIIEKRQSVAFWCNPISGHATLYWYQQILGQGPKLLIQFQNNGVVDDSQLPKDRFSAERLKGVDSTLKIQPAKLEDSAVYLCASLDSLGGEQYFGPGTRLTVT.

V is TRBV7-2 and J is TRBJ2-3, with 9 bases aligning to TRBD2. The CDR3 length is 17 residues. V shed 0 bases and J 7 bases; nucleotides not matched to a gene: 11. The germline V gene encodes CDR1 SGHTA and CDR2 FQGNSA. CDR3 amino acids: CASSLAGGTSSIHTQYF. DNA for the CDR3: TGTGCCAGCAGCTTAGCCGGGGGGACTAGCAGTATTCATACGCAGTATTTT.

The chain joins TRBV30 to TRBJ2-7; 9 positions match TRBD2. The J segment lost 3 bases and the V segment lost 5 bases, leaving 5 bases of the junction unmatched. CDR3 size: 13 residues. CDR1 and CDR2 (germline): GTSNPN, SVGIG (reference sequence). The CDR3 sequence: CAWRGLANYEQYF. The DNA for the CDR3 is TGTGCCTGGCGCGGACTAGCGAACTACGAGCAGTACTTC.

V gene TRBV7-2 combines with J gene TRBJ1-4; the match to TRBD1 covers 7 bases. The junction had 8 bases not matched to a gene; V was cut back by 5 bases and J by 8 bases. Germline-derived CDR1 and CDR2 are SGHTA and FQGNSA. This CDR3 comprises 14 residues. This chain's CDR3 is CASSQDRRGEKLFF. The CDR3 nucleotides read TGTGCCAGCAGCCAGGACAGGCGAGGAGAAAAACTGTTTTTT.

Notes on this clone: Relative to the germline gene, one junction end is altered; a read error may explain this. The CDR3 loop reads CASNLVGGRHTDTRYF. DNA for the CDR3: TGTGCCAGTAATCTAGTGGGAGGCCGACACACAGATACGCGGTATTTT. The chain has TRBV2 and TRBJ2-3; TRBD2 might be the D (6 bases). Germline values: CDR1 SNHLY, CDR2 FYNNEI. The CDR3 contains 16 residues.